Included here is one T cell receptor (beta chain) sequence, with context. Its target is unknown. Clones were sequenced by immunoSEQ multiplex PCR, and TCRdb holds only the in-frame ones, with some missing. Of tens of thousands of clones in the sample, under 95% were seen once. These data originate in a study of T cell responses to AZD1222 COVID-19 vaccine. General observations from the study: Baseline testing showed seropositivity in only 6 or 7 AZD1222 recipients.

Trimming took off 2 bases at V and 2 bases at J, with 28 bases between the two ends. Germline lookup yields CDR1 MNHEY and CDR2 SMNVEV (reference sequence). This CDR3 spans 20 amino acids. The specimen comprised peripheral blood, sampled 28 days after the second AZD1222 dose. This clonotype originated in an adult who received the AZD1222 COVID-19 vaccine. The chain combines TRBV27 with TRBJ2-7; D may be TRBD2 (6 bases). CDR3 amino acids: CASSLEVARAVRDSAYEQYF. The DNA for the CDR3 is TGTGCCAGCAGTTTAGAGGTTGCCCGGGCGGTTCGGGACTCCGCCTACGAGCAGTACTTC.